What follows are 8 T cell receptor beta chains derived from one specimen sequenced in a study of graft-versus-host responses after intestinal transplantation. These receptors are not linked to any known antigen. This table comes from immunoSEQ multiplex PCR, and its TCRdb copy is limited to in-frame clones, with some not included. The sample has about 90,000 clones, 91% seen once. The material was unstimulated CD8+ T cells sorted from spleen or lymph node cells, obtained before intestinal transplant. The receptors shown here come from a human donor who received an intestinal transplant.

In its sample, this clone was seen once. The rearrangement joins TRBV29-1 to TRBJ1-3, with 8 bases matching TRBD1. The V gene's germline CDR1 is SQVTM and CDR2 ANQGSEA. V shed 4 bases, J shed 3 bases, and the junction held 5 bases outside the gene matches. The CDR3 loop spans 14 amino acids. The CDR3, as DNA: TGCAGCGTTGGCCTGACAGGGGTTGGAAACACCATATATTTT. It codes for CSVGLTGVGNTIYF.

The chain is built from TRBV2 and TRBJ2-3; 9 bases agree with TRBD2. The junction had 3 bases not matched to a gene; V was cut back by 2 bases and J by 3 bases. This CDR3 has 15 residues. Germline lookup yields CDR1 SNHLY and CDR2 FYNNEI. CDR3 bases: TGTGCCAGCAGTGAAATAGCGGGGGCTACAGATACGCAGTATTTT. Amino acids: CASSEIAGATDTQYF.

The V and J genes are TRBV7-9 and TRBJ2-1, with 12 bases lining up with TRBD2. The CDR3 spans 15 residues. J gave up 9 bases and V 5 bases, and 8 bases lay outside the gene matches. Germline-derived CDR1 and CDR2 are SEHNR and FQNEAQ (reference sequence). This CDR3 is CASSETSGSLREQFF. In DNA form, the CDR3 reads TGTGCCAGCAGCGAGACTAGCGGGAGCTTACGTGAGCAGTTCTTC.

The chain uses TRBV9 and TRBJ2-1; a possible D gene is TRBD1 (5 bases). V dropped 2 bases and J dropped 3 bases, with 18 bases sitting between them. Germline-derived CDR1 and CDR2 are SGDLS and YYNGEE. There are 17 residues in the CDR3. In DNA form, the CDR3 reads TGTGCCAGCAGCGTGGATAGGGGCCGAAGCTTCTACAATGAGCAGTTCTTC. Protein: CASSVDRGRSFYNEQFF.

This clone was counted once. The chain links TRBV4-1 to TRBJ2-1, with a tentative D call TRBD2 (6 bases). V was pared by 3 bases and J by 10 bases, with 10 bases between. The CDR3 runs 12 residues. Looked up from germline, CDR1 is MGHRA and CDR2 is YSYEKL. As DNA, the CDR3 is TGCGCCAGCAGCCAGGGGAGGCAGGAGCAGTTCTTC. This gives the protein CASSQGRQEQFF.

The gene calls are TRBV28 and TRBJ2-7, with a weak D call TRBD1 (6 bases). The germline V and J ends were trimmed by 4 bases and 2 bases, with 9 bases remaining between them. The CDR3 covers 13 residues. Germline loops: CDR1 MDHEN, CDR2 SYDVKM. For the CDR3, the DNA is TGTGCCAGCAGTTCCCGGACAGCCTACGAGCAGTACTTC. Its translation: CASSSRTAYEQYF.

V and J are TRBV29-1 and TRBJ2-2, with D uncertain. The CDR3 spans 12 residues. Germline V gene sequence: CDR1 SQVTM, CDR2 ANQGSEA. V was trimmed by 4 bases and J by 1 base, leaving 4 bases between them. The CDR3 here is CSVAGNTGELFF. In DNA, the CDR3 is TGCAGCGTTGCAGGGAACACCGGGGAGCTGTTTTTT.

This clone occurred once. The J gene is TRBJ2-7, the V gene TRBV2; TRBD2 agrees at 9 bases. Germline-derived CDR1 and CDR2 are SNHLY and FYNNEI. V dropped 7 bases and J dropped 3; count of bases not matched to a gene: 10. CDR3 size: 15 residues. The CDR3 DNA reads as TGTGCCAGCAACCAAGGACTAGCGTTGAACTACGAGCAGTACTTC. Protein product: CASNQGLALNYEQYF. The full variable domain, rest sourced from reference TRBV2 and TRBJ2-7, is EPEVTQTPSHQVTQMGQEVILRCVPISNHLYFYWYRQILGQKVEFLVSFYNNEISEKSEIFDDQFSVERPDGSNFTLKIRSTKLEDSAMYFCASNQGLALNYEQYFGPGTRLTVT.